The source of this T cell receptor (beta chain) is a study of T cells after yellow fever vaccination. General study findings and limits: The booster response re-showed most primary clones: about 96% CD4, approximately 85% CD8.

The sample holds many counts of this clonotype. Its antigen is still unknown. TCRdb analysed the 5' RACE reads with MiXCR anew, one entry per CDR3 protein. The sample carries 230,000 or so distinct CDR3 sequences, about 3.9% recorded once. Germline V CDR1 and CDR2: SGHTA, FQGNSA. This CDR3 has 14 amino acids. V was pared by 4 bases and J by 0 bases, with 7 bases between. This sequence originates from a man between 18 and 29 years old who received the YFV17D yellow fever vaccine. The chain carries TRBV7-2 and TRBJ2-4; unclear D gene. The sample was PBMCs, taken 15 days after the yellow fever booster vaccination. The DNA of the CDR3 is TGTGCCAGCAGCTCCGGCCTAGCCAAAAACATTCAGTACTTC. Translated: CASSSGLAKNIQYF. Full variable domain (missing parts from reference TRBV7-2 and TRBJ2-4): GAGVSQSPSNKVTEKGKDVELRCDPISGHTALYWYRQSLGQGLEFLIYFQGNSAPDKSGLPSDRFSAERTGGSVSTLTIQRTQQEDSAVYLCASSSGLAKNIQYFGAGTRLSVL.